The 21 T cell receptor beta chains listed next were all sequenced from one sample in a study of cytomegalovirus exposure and HLA in healthy donors. Amplification used 60 Vbeta primers and 13 Jbeta primers. This table comes from immunoSEQ multiplex PCR, and its TCRdb copy is limited to in-frame clones, with some not included. The data hold roughly 120,000 clones, with 70% to 85% observed a single time. Sequencing used PBMCs. The receptor source for this set is a man younger than 35 in good health and CMV-seropositive.

V gene TRBV12-5 combines with J gene TRBJ1-1; D is uncertain. V was cut by 0 bases and J by 3 bases, with 11 bases left in between. This CDR3 is built from 15 residues. Germline CDR1 reads LGHNT; CDR2 reads FRNRAP. The CDR3: CASGLVLGEDTEAFF. The CDR3 nucleotides read TGTGCTAGTGGTTTGGTATTAGGCGAGGACACTGAAGCTTTCTTT.

V is TRBV9 and J is TRBJ2-7; D is perhaps TRBD1 (5 bases). There are 13 residues in the CDR3. V was trimmed by 3 bases and J by 1 base, leaving 8 bases between them. Germline lookup yields CDR1 SGDLS and CDR2 YYNGEE. The CDR3 here is CASSEGYSYEQYF. The CDR3, as DNA: TGTGCCAGCAGCGAGGGGTATTCCTACGAGCAGTACTTC.

The V and J genes are TRBV7-8 and TRBJ1-2; 8 nucleotides agree with TRBD1. The V and J ends lost 8 bases and 8 bases, in that order; junction bases with no gene match: 13. Germline CDR1 and CDR2: SGHVS and FQNEAQ. The CDR3 spans 14 residues. This chain's CDR3 is CASARRIGQGGYTF. CDR3 nucleotide sequence: TGTGCCAGCGCAAGGAGAATAGGACAGGGAGGCTACACCTTC.

Only one count was recorded for this clone. This rearrangement joins TRBV13 to TRBJ2-1; 9 bases align to TRBD2. Germline lookup yields CDR1 PRHDT and CDR2 FYEKMQ (reference sequence). The V gene end was trimmed by 2 bases and the J gene end by 8 bases; junction bases not matched to a gene: 4. The CDR3 runs 14 residues. The CDR3: CASSLRAGGDEQFF. CDR3 DNA sequence: TGTGCCAGCAGCTTAAGAGCGGGAGGTGATGAGCAGTTCTTC.

The V call is TRBV10-3, the J call TRBJ2-1, with D perhaps matching TRBD2 (6 bases). The CDR3 is 13 residues long. Trimming shortened V by 0 bases and J by 10 bases, and 10 bases separated the two germline ends. The germline CDR1 and CDR2 sequences are ENHRY and SYGVKD. The DNA for the CDR3 is TGTGCCATCAGTGAGTCGGAGGGAGAGGAGCAGTTCTTC. This codes for CAISESEGEEQFF.

The V and J genes are TRBV28 and TRBJ1-3; 9 bases are a match to TRBD1. The germline V gene has CDR1 MDHEN and CDR2 SYDVKM. Trimming removed 5 bases from V and 2 bases from J; junction bases left unmatched: 1. CDR3 length: 14 residues. The CDR3 reads CASSRTGAGNTIYF. The CDR3 DNA is TGTGCCAGCAGTCGGACAGGGGCTGGAAACACCATATATTTT.

This clone was observed a few times. The chain links TRBV30 to TRBJ1-1, with 8 nucleotides matching TRBD1. CDR3 size: 13 residues. The ends lost 2 bases at V and 4 bases at J; junction bases unmatched: 3. Looked up from germline, CDR1 is GTSNPN and CDR2 is SVGIG (reference sequence). The CDR3 sequence is CAWSRTGPTEAFF. DNA for the CDR3: TGTGCCTGGAGTCGGACAGGGCCCACTGAAGCTTTCTTT. Filled out from reference TRBV30 and TRBJ1-1, the complete variable domain reads SQTIHQWPATLVQPVGSPLSLECTVEGTSNPNLYWYRQAAGRGLQLLFYSVGIGQISSEVPQNLSASRPQDRQFILSSKKLLLSDSGFYLCAWSRTGPTEAFFGQGTRLTVV.

The count of this clone is one. The chain combines TRBV7-3 with TRBJ2-1, with 9 bases aligning to TRBD2. This CDR3 contains 17 residues. Looked up from germline, CDR1 is SGHTA and CDR2 is FQGTGA. V was pared by 1 base and J by 1 base, with 5 bases of the junction left unmatched. DNA for the CDR3: TGTGCCAGCAGCTTAAGCGGGGGGGTCCCATCCTACAATGAGCAGTTCTTC. Protein product: CASSLSGGVPSYNEQFF.

V gene TRBV28 combines with J gene TRBJ1-5, with TRBD1 identical over 9 bases. V dropped 6 bases and J dropped 6; count of bases not matched to a gene: 9. The CDR3 sequence is 15 residues long. Germline V gene lookup returns CDR1 MDHEN and CDR2 SYDVKM. CDR3 sequence reads: CASSPGTGFVQPQHF. CDR3 DNA: TGTGCCAGCAGCCCCGGGACAGGGTTCGTTCAGCCCCAGCATTTT.

The J gene is TRBJ1-2, the V gene TRBV7-9, with TRBD1 matching over 7 bases. Germline CDR1 reads SEHNR; CDR2 reads FQNEAQ (reference sequence). The CDR3 sequence is 15 residues long. After removal of 4 bases from V and 4 bases from J, the junction contained 9 bases not matched to a gene. CDR3 loop: CASSSLGTDPYGYTF. CDR3 nucleotide sequence: TGTGCCAGCAGCTCGCTTGGGACAGATCCCTATGGCTACACCTTC.

V usage is TRBV4-2 and J usage is TRBJ2-5; TRBD1 is a possible D gene (6 bases). The V end was cut by 4 bases, the J end by 5 bases, with 14 bases between. Germline V gene sequence: CDR1 LGHNA, CDR2 YNFKEQ. This CDR3 spans 14 amino acids. This chain's CDR3 is CASSPETGWETQYF. Here the CDR3 DNA reads TGTGCCAGCAGCCCAGAGACAGGCTGGGAGACCCAGTACTTC.

V gene TRBV6-1 combines with J gene TRBJ1-6; 9 bases are a match to TRBD1. The ends lost 7 bases at V and 9 bases at J; junction bases unmatched: 10. Germline assignment: CDR1 MNHNS and CDR2 SASEGT. This CDR3 contains 15 residues. CDR3 nucleotide sequence: TGTGCCAGCACCTGGACAGGGGATCAAGGTTCACCCCTCCACTTT. This codes for CASTWTGDQGSPLHF.

The chain links TRBV19 to TRBJ1-5; tentatively, D is TRBD1 (6 bases). The CDR3 consists of 15 residues. Germline V gene sequence: CDR1 LNHDA, CDR2 SQIVND (reference sequence). V lost 2 bases and J 6 bases, leaving 14 bases between the germline ends. This CDR3 is CASSIKYRDGQPQHF. As DNA, the CDR3 is TGTGCCAGTAGTATAAAATACAGGGACGGTCAGCCCCAGCATTTT.

The chain carries TRBV11-2 and TRBJ2-2, with 7 bases aligning to TRBD1. The length of the CDR3 is 16 residues. Germline V CDR1 and CDR2: SGHAT, FQNNGV. V lost 2 bases, J lost 2 bases, and 5 bases stayed unmatched. DNA of the CDR3: TGTGCCAGCAGCTTAATAGGGGGCCCTAACACCGGGGAGCTGTTTTTT. Translating gives CASSLIGGPNTGELFF.

This clone has only a few counts. The chain employs TRBV6-5 and TRBJ2-1; D is possibly TRBD2 (5 bases). V gave up 0 bases and J gave up 6 bases, with 12 bases separating them. The CDR3 consists of 15 residues. Germline CDR1 reads MNHEY; CDR2 reads SVGAGI. As DNA, the CDR3 is TGTGCCAGCAGTTACTCCCTCGGGGTAACCAATGAGCAGTTCTTC. Its protein is CASSYSLGVTNEQFF.

This CDR3 is CASSYSSQGSGELFF. The CDR3 DNA is TGTGCCAGCAGTTACTCGAGTCAGGGATCCGGGGAGCTGTTTTTT. The chain combines TRBV6-5 with TRBJ2-2, with D possibly TRBD1 on 5 matching bases. Deletions cut 0 bases from V and 6 bases from J, with 11 bases between. The CDR3 loop spans 15 amino acids. The germline gives CDR1 MNHEY, CDR2 SVGAGI.

This clone was observed a few times. The chain is built from TRBV5-4 and TRBJ2-1, with D uncertain. Germline V gives CDR1 SGHNT, CDR2 YYREEE (reference sequence). This CDR3 is built from 12 residues. Deletions cut 1 base from V and 7 bases from J, with 6 bases between. In nucleotides, the CDR3 is TGTGCCAGCAGCTTGTATTTAAATGAGCAGTTCTTC. It translates to CASSLYLNEQFF.

This clone was observed a handful of times. The chain is built from TRBV5-5 and TRBJ1-4, with TRBD1 matching 8 bases. V shed 0 bases, J shed 6 bases, and the junction held 13 bases outside the gene matches. Germline V gene lookup returns CDR1 SGHKS and CDR2 YYEKEE (reference sequence). This CDR3 spans 18 amino acids. CDR3 sequence: CASSLGPRGRFFDEKLFF. In nucleotides, the CDR3 is TGTGCCAGCAGCTTGGGTCCCAGGGGGCGCTTCTTTGATGAAAAACTGTTTTTT.

J is TRBJ2-7 and V is TRBV19, with 7 nucleotides matching TRBD2. Germline values: CDR1 LNHDA, CDR2 SQIVND (reference sequence). J was trimmed by 4 bases and V by 7 bases; bases with no gene match: 16. The CDR3 spans 16 residues. CDR3: CASTPEMGAGKYEQYF. CDR3 sequence (DNA): TGTGCCAGTACTCCGGAGATGGGAGCGGGGAAGTACGAGCAGTACTTC. Filled out from reference TRBV19 and TRBJ2-7, the complete variable domain reads DGGITQSPKYLFRKEGQNVTLSCEQNLNHDAMYWYRQDPGQGLRLIYYSQIVNDFQKGDIAEGYSVSREKKESFPLTVTSAQKNPTAFYLCASTPEMGAGKYEQYFGPGTRLTVT.

The chain links TRBV6-1 to TRBJ2-5; no definite D call. The V gene's germline CDR1 is MNHNS and CDR2 SASEGT. V lost 5 bases to trimming and J lost 5 bases, with 6 bases between them. The CDR3 sequence is 11 residues long. This CDR3 reads CASSPMETQYF. The CDR3 DNA reads TGTGCCAGCAGTCCAATGGAGACCCAGTACTTC.

This chain links TRBV12-5 with TRBJ1-2, with 8 bases identical to TRBD1. With V trimmed by 1 base and J by 4 bases, 11 bases remained unmatched. The CDR3 extends over 17 amino acids. The germline V gene has CDR1 LGHNT and CDR2 FRNRAP. CDR3 residues: CASGLAMTGTGRYGYTF. In DNA form, the CDR3 reads TGTGCTAGTGGTTTGGCCATGACGGGGACAGGCCGCTATGGCTACACCTTC. Based on the CDR3 plus reference TRBV12-5 and TRBJ1-2, the full variable domain is DARVTQTPRHKVTEMGQEVTMRCQPILGHNTVFWYRQTMMQGLELLAYFRNRAPLDDSGMPKDRFSAEMPDATLATLKIQPSEPRDSAVYFCASGLAMTGTGRYGYTFGSGTRLTVV.